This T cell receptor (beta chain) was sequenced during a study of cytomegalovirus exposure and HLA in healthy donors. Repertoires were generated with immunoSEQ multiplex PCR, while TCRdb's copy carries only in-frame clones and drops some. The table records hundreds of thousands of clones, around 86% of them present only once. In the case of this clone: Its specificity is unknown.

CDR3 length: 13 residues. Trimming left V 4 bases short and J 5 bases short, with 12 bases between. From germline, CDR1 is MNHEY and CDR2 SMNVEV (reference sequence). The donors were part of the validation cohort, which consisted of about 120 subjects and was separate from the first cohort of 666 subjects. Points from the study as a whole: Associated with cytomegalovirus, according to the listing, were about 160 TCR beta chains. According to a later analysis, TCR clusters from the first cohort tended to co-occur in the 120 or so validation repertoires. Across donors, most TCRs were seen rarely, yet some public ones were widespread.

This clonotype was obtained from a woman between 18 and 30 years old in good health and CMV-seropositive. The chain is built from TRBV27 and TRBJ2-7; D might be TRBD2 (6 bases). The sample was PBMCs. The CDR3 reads CASSYGSSNEQYF. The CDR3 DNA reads TGTGCCAGCAGTTACGGGAGCAGTAACGAGCAGTACTTC.